The T cell receptor beta chain under discussion was sequenced for a study of blood T cell repertoires in COVID-19. Study summary: Specimens from acute and convalescent COVID-19 originated in the United States, Italy and Spain. The cDNA or gDNA used as material had been derived from T cells, B-cell-depleted T cells, or PBMCs.

This CDR3 region has 11 residues. V dropped 8 bases and J dropped 2; count of bases not matched to a gene: 0. The germline V gene encodes CDR1 DFQATT and CDR2 SNEGSKA (reference sequence). Methods used by the authors: Researchers report that nucleated cell counts were estimated from reference gene primer amplification. Profiled with immunoSEQ multiplex PCR; TCRdb holds only in-frame clones, not every one. V and J calls and clone size come straight from that table; D and trimming were deduced from the DNA. The table includes roughly 200,000 clones, about 86% detected once. This clone has only a few counts.

V and J are TRBV20-1 and TRBJ1-3; the match to TRBD1 covers 7 bases. The sample taken for sequencing was peripheral blood. This TCR derives from a man aged 60 to 75 who had recovered from COVID-19. CDR3 in amino acids: CSTGAGNTIYF. The CDR3, as DNA: TGCAGTACAGGGGCTGGAAACACCATATATTTT.